The text below deals with one T cell receptor beta chain. The sample comes from a study of siplizumab effects on memory and regulatory T cells. Profiling relied on immunoSEQ multiplex PCR, and the TCRdb table lists in-frame clones only, not all of them. The data show some 100,000 clones, with 94% seen just once and over 0.55% held by the top ten. With 3 bases removed from V and 8 bases from J, the gap between germline ends came to 10 bases. The CDR3 is 11 residues long. Per germline, CDR1 DFQATT and CDR2 SNEGSKA (reference sequence). J is TRBJ1-1 and V is TRBV20-1; D is ambiguous. Specimen: Tregs sorted from blood. The clonotype originates from a human donor in good health. The CDR3, as DNA: TGCAGTGCTAGCCTAAGTTCGGAAGCTTTCTTT. This translates into CSASLSSEAFF.